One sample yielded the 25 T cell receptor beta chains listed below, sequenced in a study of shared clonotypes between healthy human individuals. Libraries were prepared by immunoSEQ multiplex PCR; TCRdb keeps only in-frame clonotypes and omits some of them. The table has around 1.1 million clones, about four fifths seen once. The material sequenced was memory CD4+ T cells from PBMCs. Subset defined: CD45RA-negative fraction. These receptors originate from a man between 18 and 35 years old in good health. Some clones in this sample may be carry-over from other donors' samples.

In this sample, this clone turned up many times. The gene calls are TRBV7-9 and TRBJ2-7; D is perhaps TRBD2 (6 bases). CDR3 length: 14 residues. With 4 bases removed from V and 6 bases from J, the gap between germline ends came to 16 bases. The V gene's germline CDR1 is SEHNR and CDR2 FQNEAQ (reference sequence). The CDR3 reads CASSSEREASEQYF. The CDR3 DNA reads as TGTGCCAGCAGCTCCGAAAGGGAGGCCTCCGAGCAGTACTTC.

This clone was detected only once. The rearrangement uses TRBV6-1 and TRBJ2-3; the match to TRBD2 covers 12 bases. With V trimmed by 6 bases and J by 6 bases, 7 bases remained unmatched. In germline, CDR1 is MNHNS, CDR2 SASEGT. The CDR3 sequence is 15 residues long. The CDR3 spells CASSTTSGSRDTQYF. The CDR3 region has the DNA TGTGCCAGCAGCACGACTAGCGGGAGCCGGGATACGCAGTATTTT.

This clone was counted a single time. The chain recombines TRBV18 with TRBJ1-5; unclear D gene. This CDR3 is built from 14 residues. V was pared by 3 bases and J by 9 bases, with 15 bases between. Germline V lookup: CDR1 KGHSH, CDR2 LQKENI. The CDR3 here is CASSPSDITLPQHF. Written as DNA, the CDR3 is TGTGCCAGCTCACCGTCAGATATTACACTGCCCCAGCATTTT.

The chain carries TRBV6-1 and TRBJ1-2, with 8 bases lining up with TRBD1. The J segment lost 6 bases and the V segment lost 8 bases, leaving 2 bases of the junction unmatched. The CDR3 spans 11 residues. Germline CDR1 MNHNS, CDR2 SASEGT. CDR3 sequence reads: CASGQGDGYTF. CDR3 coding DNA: TGTGCCAGCGGACAGGGTGATGGCTACACCTTC.

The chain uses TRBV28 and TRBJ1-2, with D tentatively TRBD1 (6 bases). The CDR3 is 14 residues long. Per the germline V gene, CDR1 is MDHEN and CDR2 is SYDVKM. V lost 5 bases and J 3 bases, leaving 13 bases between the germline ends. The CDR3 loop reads CASSPARGDYGYTF. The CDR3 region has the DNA TGTGCCAGCAGTCCCGCAAGGGGGGACTATGGCTACACCTTC.

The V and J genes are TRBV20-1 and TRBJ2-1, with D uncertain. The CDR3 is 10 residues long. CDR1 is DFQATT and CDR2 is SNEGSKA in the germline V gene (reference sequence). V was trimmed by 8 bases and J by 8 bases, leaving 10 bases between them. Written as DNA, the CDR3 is TGCAGTCCGTTAACCCATGAGCAGTTCTTC. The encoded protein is CSPLTHEQFF.

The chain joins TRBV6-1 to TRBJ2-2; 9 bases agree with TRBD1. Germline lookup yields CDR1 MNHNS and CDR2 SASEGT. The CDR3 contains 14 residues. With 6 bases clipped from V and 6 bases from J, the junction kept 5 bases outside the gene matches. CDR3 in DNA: TGTGCCAGCAGACTACAGGGGGCGTCCGGGGAGCTGTTTTTT. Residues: CASRLQGASGELFF.

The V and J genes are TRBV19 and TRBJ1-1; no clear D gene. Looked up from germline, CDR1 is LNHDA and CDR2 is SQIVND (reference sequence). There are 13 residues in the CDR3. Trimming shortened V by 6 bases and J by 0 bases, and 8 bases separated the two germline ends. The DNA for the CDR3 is TGTGCCAGTAGGACCGGGTTGAACACTGAAGCTTTCTTT. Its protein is CASRTGLNTEAFF.

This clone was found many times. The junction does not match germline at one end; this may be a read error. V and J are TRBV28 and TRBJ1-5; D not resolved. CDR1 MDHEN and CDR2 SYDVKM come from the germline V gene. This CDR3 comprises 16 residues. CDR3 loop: CASSLLRGRYNQPQHF. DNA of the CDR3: TGTGCCAGCAGCTTATTGCGGGGTAGGTACAATCAGCCCCAGCATTTT.

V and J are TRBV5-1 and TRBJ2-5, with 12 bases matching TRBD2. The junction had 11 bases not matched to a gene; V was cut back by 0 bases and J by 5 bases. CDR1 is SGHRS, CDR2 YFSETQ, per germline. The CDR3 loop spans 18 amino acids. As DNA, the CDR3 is TGCGCCAGCAGCTTGGGACTAGCGGGAGTAGGTTTGGTGGAGACCCAGTACTTC. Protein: CASSLGLAGVGLVETQYF.

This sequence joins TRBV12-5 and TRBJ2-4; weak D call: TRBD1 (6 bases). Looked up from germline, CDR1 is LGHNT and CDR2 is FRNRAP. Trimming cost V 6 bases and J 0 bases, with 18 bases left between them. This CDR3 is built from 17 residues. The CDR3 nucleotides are TGTGCTAGTGGGGCGGTAGGGGGTGGGCTAGCCAAAAACATTCAGTACTTC. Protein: CASGAVGGGLAKNIQYF. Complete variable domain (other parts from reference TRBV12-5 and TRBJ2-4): DARVTQTPRHKVTEMGQEVTMRCQPILGHNTVFWYRQTMMQGLELLAYFRNRAPLDDSGMPKDRFSAEMPDATLATLKIQPSEPRDSAVYFCASGAVGGGLAKNIQYFGAGTRLSVL.

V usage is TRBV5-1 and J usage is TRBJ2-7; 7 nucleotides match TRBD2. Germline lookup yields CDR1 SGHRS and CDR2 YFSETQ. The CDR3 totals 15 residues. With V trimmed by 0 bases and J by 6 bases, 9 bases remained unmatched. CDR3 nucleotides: TGCGCCAGCAGCTTGGGCACGGGAGGCTTCGCCGAGCAGTACTTC. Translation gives CASSLGTGGFAEQYF.

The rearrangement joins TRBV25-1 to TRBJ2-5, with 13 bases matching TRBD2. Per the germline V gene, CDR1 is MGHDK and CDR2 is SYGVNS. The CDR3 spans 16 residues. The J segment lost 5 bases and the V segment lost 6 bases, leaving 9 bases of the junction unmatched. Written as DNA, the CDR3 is TGTGCCAGCAGCGCAACTAGCGGGAGGGCCCGGGAGACCCAGTACTTC. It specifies CASSATSGRARETQYF.

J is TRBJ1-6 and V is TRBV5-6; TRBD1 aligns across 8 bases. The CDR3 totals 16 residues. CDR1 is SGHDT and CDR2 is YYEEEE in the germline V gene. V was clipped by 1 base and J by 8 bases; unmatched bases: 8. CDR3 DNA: TGTGCCAGCAGCTTGATCGGCAGGGGGCGAGATTCACCCCTCCACTTT. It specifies CASSLIGRGRDSPLHF.

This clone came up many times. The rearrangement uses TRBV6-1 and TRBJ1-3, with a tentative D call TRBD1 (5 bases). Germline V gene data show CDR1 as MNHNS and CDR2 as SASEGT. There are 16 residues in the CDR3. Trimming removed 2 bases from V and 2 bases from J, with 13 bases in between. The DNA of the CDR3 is TGTGCCAGCAGTGAAAGGGGCAGGCTGGCTGGAAACACCATATATTTT. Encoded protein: CASSERGRLAGNTIYF.

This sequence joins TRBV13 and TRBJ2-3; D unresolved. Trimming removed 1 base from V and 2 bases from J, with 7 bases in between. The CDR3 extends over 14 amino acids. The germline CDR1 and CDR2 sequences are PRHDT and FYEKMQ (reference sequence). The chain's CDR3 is CASSLEAVTDTQYF. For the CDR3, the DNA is TGTGCCAGCAGCTTAGAAGCAGTCACAGATACGCAGTATTTT.

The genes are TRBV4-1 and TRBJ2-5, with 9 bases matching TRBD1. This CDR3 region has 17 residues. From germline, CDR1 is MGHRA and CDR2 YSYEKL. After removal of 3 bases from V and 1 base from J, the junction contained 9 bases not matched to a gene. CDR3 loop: CASSQIGTGIIQETQYF. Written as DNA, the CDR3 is TGCGCCAGCAGCCAGATCGGGACAGGGATTATCCAAGAGACCCAGTACTTC.

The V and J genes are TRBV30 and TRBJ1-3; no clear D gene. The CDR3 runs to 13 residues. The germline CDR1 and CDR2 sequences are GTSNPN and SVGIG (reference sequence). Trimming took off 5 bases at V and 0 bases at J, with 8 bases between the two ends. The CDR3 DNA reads TGTGCCTGGGACATGAGCTCTGGAAACACCATATATTTT. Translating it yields CAWDMSSGNTIYF.

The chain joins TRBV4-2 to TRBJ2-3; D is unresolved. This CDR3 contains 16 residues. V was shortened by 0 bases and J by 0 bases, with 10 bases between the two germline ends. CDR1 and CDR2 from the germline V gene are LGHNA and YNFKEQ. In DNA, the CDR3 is TGTGCCAGCAGCCAAGATGGAGAAACTAGCACAGATACGCAGTATTTT. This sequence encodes CASSQDGETSTDTQYF.

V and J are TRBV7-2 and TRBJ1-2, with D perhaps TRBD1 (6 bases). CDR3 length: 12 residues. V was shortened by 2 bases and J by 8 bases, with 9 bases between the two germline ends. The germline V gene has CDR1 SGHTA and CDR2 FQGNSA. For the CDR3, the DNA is TGTGCCAGCAGCTTACAGGGGATGGGCTACACCTTC. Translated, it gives CASSLQGMGYTF.

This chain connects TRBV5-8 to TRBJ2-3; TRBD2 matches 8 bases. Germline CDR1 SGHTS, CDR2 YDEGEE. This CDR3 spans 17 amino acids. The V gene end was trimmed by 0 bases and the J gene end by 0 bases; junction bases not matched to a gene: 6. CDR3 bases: TGTGCCAGCAGCTTGGCCTCTAGCGGGTCTAGCACAGATACGCAGTATTTT. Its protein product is CASSLASSGSSTDTQYF.

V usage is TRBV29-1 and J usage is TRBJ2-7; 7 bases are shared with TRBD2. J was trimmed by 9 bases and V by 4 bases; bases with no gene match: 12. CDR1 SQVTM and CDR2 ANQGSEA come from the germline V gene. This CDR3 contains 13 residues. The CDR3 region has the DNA TGCAGCGTTGTTGCGGGAGTAAGTCGTGCGCAGTACTTC. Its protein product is CSVVAGVSRAQYF.

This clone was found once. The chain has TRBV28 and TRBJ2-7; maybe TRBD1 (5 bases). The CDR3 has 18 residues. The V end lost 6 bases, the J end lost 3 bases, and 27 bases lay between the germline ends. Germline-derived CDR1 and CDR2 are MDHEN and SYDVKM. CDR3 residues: CASSPVNWIQVPRYEQYF. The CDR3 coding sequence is TGTGCCAGCAGCCCCGTTAACTGGATACAGGTGCCACGCTACGAGCAGTACTTC.

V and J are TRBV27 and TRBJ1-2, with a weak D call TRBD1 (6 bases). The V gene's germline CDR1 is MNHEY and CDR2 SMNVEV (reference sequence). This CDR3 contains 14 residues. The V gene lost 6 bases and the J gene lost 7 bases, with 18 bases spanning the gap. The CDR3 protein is CASSKSQGRGGYTF. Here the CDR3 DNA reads TGTGCCAGCAGCAAATCACAGGGCCGTGGTGGCTACACCTTC.

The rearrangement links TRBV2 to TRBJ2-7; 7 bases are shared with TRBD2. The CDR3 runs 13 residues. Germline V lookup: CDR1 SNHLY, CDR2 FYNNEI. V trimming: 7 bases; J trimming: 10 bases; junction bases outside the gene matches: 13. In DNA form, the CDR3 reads TGTGCCAGCACCCCAGCCCCCCTAGCGGTTCAGTACTTC. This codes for CASTPAPLAVQYF. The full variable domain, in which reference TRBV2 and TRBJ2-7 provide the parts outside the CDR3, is EPEVTQTPSHQVTQMGQEVILRCVPISNHLYFYWYRQILGQKVEFLVSFYNNEISEKSEIFDDQFSVERPDGSNFTLKIRSTKLEDSAMYFCASTPAPLAVQYFGPGTRLTVT.